These T cell receptor beta chains were read from a single sample in a study of blood T cell repertoires in COVID-19. Clones were read by immunoSEQ multiplex PCR, and TCRdb kept only the in-frame ones, dropping some. Of around 340,000 clones in the sample, over 70% were seen once. Sequencing input: peripheral blood. The receptors come from a man aged 25 to 40 with active or convalescent COVID-19. Each CDR3 is given with its conserved first and last residue. Fields, in order: V gene, J gene, CDR3 protein.

TRBV7-9	TRBJ1-1	CASTRQGLNTEAFF
TRBV28	TRBJ2-1	CASSLGGNEQFF
TRBV7-9	TRBJ1-3	CASSDPGGGGNTIYF
TRBV4-2	TRBJ2-1	CASSPSGSSYNEQFF
TRBV5-8	TRBJ1-1	CASSLGRAEAFF
TRBV6-2/TRBV6-3	TRBJ2-7	CASSYPSGRAYEQYF
TRBV18	TRBJ1-1	CASSPPGITEAFF
TRBV11-2	TRBJ2-1	CASSSRLARYNEQFF
TRBV11-2	TRBJ1-4	CASSGDGGAEKLFF
TRBV5-4	TRBJ2-2	CASSQDRGTGELFF
TRBV27	TRBJ2-1	CASSSLGLAGLLSSYNEQFF
TRBV6-2/TRBV6-3	TRBJ1-2	CASSYRDTGYGYTF
TRBV5-1	TRBJ2-6	CASSFQGVDGANVLTF
TRBV5-3	TRBJ2-3	CARSLTHRGASTDTQYF
TRBV6-5	TRBJ1-2	CASRPTGTNYGYTF
TRBV6-2/TRBV6-3	TRBJ2-5	CASSYYGGEEAQYF
TRBV6-1	TRBJ1-5	CASSEDRDQPQHF
TRBV30	TRBJ2-3	CAWGTSGIGTDTQYF
TRBV9	TRBJ1-4	CASSEGQVGNEKLFF
TRBV2	TRBJ1-4	CASSEIRNVEKLFF
TRBV5-4	TRBJ2-3	CASTGLAGGDAGTDTQYF
TRBV29-1	TRBJ2-7	CSVPATGAHEQYF
TRBV4-1	TRBJ1-6	CASSSGTGKNSPLHF
TRBV6-5	TRBJ2-7	CASSPGQGRQYF
TRBV5-5	TRBJ2-5	CASSKLDRLGTQYF
TRBV5-4	TRBJ2-5	CASSFPSGGKETQYF
TRBV7-7	TRBJ2-1	CASSFAGDRGNEQFF
TRBV20-1	TRBJ1-5	CSASAGQVNQPQHF
TRBV7-9	TRBJ1-1	CASSLGGGDTEAFF
TRBV19	TRBJ2-3	CASEGLSSTDTQYF
TRBV27	TRBJ2-1	CASSLLAAPSYNEQFF
TRBV5-1	TRBJ2-3	CASSNVRTSTDTQYF
TRBV5-4	TRBJ2-6	CASSQIGANVLTF
TRBV7-6	TRBJ2-7	CASSLGQGSGEQYF
TRBV28	TRBJ2-1	CASTGEGEQFF
TRBV5-4	TRBJ2-5	CASSLGGAGRSETQYF
TRBV7-2	TRBJ2-3	CASSLYGVTGTDTQYF
TRBV6-5	TRBJ2-7	CASRRTGYEQYF
TRBV5-1	TRBJ2-2	CASSFRTRNTGELFF
TRBV18	TRBJ2-5	CASSRIGGTQETQYF
TRBV4-1	TRBJ2-7	CASSQGGQFTYEQYF
TRBV28	TRBJ2-5	CASSFRTGAGETQYF
TRBV14	TRBJ2-2	CASSQVRFAGGTGELFF
TRBV23-1	TRBJ1-6	CASTPRGMVDSPLHF
TRBV19	TRBJ1-1	CASISRGQGIGEAFF
TRBV9	TRBJ2-5	CASSVGPGASGLQETQYF
TRBV14	TRBJ2-5	CASSQGWLRTGGQETQYF
TRBV11-2	TRBJ1-4	CASSLGPPDTRMSEKLFF
TRBV6-2/TRBV6-3	TRBJ1-2	CASSYSGGGYTF
TRBV18	TRBJ2-2	CASSPTGASTRELFF
TRBV5-1	TRBJ1-1	CASTETVDTEAFF
TRBV2	TRBJ1-2	CASRLGDRSLDGYTF
TRBV9	TRBJ1-5	CASSVGGYSNQPQHF
TRBV13	TRBJ2-7	CASSPSVAGRNEQYF
TRBV9	TRBJ1-2	CASSSYSLYGYTF
TRBV7-2	TRBJ1-1	CASSYAGRTGGAFF
TRBV7-9	TRBJ1-2	CASSLGRRGRGGYTF